This T cell receptor (beta chain) was identified in a study of T-cell reconstitution after alpha-beta-depleted transplantation in children. Findings and limits, study-wide: Once a year had passed after transplant, T-cell counts and diversity came mostly from newly produced T cells. At around two months after transplant, the alpha-beta T cells were reportedly derived from several hundred expanded clones that came from non-depleted graft cells. Some patients owed their high day-60 TCRbeta diversity to surviving recipient T cells and thymic progenitors.

TCRbeta library construction was performed incorporating unique molecular identifiers. TCRdb re-called the PCR reads through MiXCR, storing one row per CDR3 protein. The table includes some 200,000 distinct CDR3 sequences, roughly 6.5% detected once. The sample holds many counts of this clonotype. Its antigen is still unknown. Germline CDR1 reads DFQATT; CDR2 reads SNEGSKA (reference sequence). This CDR3 has 15 residues. The V end lost 3 bases, the J end lost 2 bases, and 14 bases lay between the germline ends. This clonotype originated in a girl in the first two years of life with combined immunodeficiency, due to receive a stem cell transplant. The V gene is TRBV20-1, the J gene TRBJ2-1; tentative D call: TRBD1 (5 bases). Source: PBMCs, taken before TCRalphabeta/CD19-depleted stem cell transplant. The CDR3 loop is CSASLRGSTYNEQFF. CDR3 DNA sequence: TGCAGTGCTAGTCTTAGGGGCTCCACCTACAATGAGCAGTTCTTC.